Below, 10 T cell receptor beta chains from the same sample are listed, as sequenced in a study of shared clonotypes between healthy human individuals. It was CD45RO-negative cells, positively selected for CCR7, that made up naive CD8 cells, with terminally differentiated effector memory CD45RA+ cells excluded. Sequenced by immunoSEQ multiplex PCR; TCRdb stores in-frame clones only, minus some. The sample holds 550,000 to 750,000 clones, under 95% seen once. Sequencing was carried out using naive CD8+ T cells sorted from blood. The source of these receptors is a man aged 25 to 45 in good health.

This chain uses TRBV4-3 with TRBJ2-7; D gene unclear. V was cut by 2 bases and J by 0 bases, with 11 bases left in between. The CDR3 consists of 15 residues. Germline V gene data show CDR1 as LGHNA and CDR2 as YSLEER. CDR3 sequence (DNA): TGCGCCAGCAGCCAAATGCGTTCGGGCTCCTACGAGCAGTACTTC. Protein product: CASSQMRSGSYEQYF.

About this clone: A read error may produce the germline difference seen at one junction end. The CDR3 DNA sequence: TGTGCCAGCAGCTCGGAGACGGATTATGGCTGCACCTTC. It specifies CASSSETDYGCTF. This chain uses TRBV11-2 with TRBJ1-2; D not certain. CDR3 size: 13 residues. Germline CDR1 reads SGHAT; CDR2 reads FQNNGV. Together with reference TRBV11-2 and TRBJ1-2, the CDR3 gives the full variable domain: EAGVAQSPRYKIIEKRQSVAFWCNPISGHATLYWYQQILGQGPKLLIQFQNNGVVDDSQLPKDRFSAERLKGVDSTLKIQPAKLEDSAVYLCASSSETDYGCTFGSGTRLTVV.

V gene TRBV28 combines with J gene TRBJ2-7; TRBD1 or TRBD2 may be the D gene (5 bases each). Germline V CDR1 and CDR2: MDHEN, SYDVKM. The CDR3 consists of 14 residues. V was shortened by 5 bases and J by 4 bases, with 15 bases between the two germline ends. The CDR3 loop is CASSVTGTAYEQYF. In DNA, the CDR3 is TGTGCCAGCAGTGTGACCGGGACGGCGTACGAGCAGTACTTC.

The chain is built from TRBV11-3 and TRBJ2-3; D unresolved. The CDR3 covers 14 residues. Trimming pared 0 bases from V and 3 bases from J, leaving 7 bases between. Per the germline V gene, CDR1 is SGHNT and CDR2 is YENEEA. The CDR3 DNA follows: TGTGCCAGCAGCTTAGAAGACGGTACAGATACGCAGTATTTT. This codes for CASSLEDGTDTQYF. Filled out from reference TRBV11-3 and TRBJ2-3, the complete variable domain reads EAGVVQSPRYKIIEKKQPVAFWCNPISGHNTLYWYLQNLGQGPELLIRYENEEAVDDSQLPKDRFSAERLKGVDSTLKIQPAELGDSAVYLCASSLEDGTDTQYFGPGTRLTVL.

Note on this clone: Distinct nucleotide sequences in the sample also encode this CDR3. The rearrangement uses TRBV5-1 and TRBJ2-7; 8 bases fit TRBD1. The CDR3 extends over 14 amino acids. V lost 1 base to trimming and J lost 3 bases; unmatched junction nucleotides: 3. Germline V gives CDR1 SGHRS, CDR2 YFSETQ. Written as DNA, the CDR3 is TGCGCCAGCAGCTTGTCCGGGACAGGCTACGAGCAGTACTTC. This translates into CASSLSGTGYEQYF.

The chain links TRBV11-2 to TRBJ1-5; no clear D gene. Germline V gene sequence: CDR1 SGHAT, CDR2 FQNNGV. V lost 4 bases, J lost 5 bases, and 6 bases lay in between. This CDR3 has 12 amino acids. CDR3 coding DNA: TGTGCCAGCAGCTACGCCGATCAGCCCCAGCATTTT. This encodes CASSYADQPQHF.

The chain recombines TRBV7-9 with TRBJ2-7; D remains ambiguous. This CDR3 spans 12 amino acids. V gave up 3 bases and J gave up 6 bases, with 9 bases separating them. Germline assignment: CDR1 SEHNR and CDR2 FQNEAQ (reference sequence). CDR3 in amino acids: CASSLNVGEQYF. In nucleotides, the CDR3 is TGTGCCAGCAGCTTGAACGTTGGCGAGCAGTACTTC.

V usage is TRBV18 and J usage is TRBJ2-1; TRBD2 agrees at 7 bases. The CDR3 is 15 residues long. CDR1 is KGHSH and CDR2 is LQKENI in the germline V gene. The V segment lost 0 bases and the J segment 3 bases; nucleotides outside the gene matches: 2. The CDR3 DNA is TGTGCCAGCTCACCACCTGGGGGGGGCTACAATGAGCAGTTCTTC. Encoded protein: CASSPPGGGYNEQFF.

J is TRBJ2-7 and V is TRBV5-1; the match to TRBD1 covers 8 bases. J gave up 0 bases and V 2 bases, and 4 bases lay outside the gene matches. This CDR3 is 15 amino acids long. The V gene's germline CDR1 is SGHRS and CDR2 YFSETQ. The chain's CDR3 is CASSFTGGSSYEQYF. CDR3 DNA sequence: TGCGCCAGCAGCTTTACAGGGGGAAGCTCCTACGAGCAGTACTTC. Combining the CDR3 with reference TRBV5-1 and TRBJ2-7 gives the whole variable domain KAGVTQTPRYLIKTRGQQVTLSCSPISGHRSVSWYQQTPGQGLQFLFEYFSETQRNKGNFPGRFSGRQFSNSRSEMNVSTLELGDSALYLCASSFTGGSSYEQYFGPGTRLTVT.

With regard to this clone: Other DNA sequences in the same sample also yield this CDR3. The J gene is TRBJ2-7, the V gene TRBV28; the D gene is possibly TRBD2 (5 bases). CDR1 and CDR2 (germline): MDHEN, SYDVKM. The V end was cut by 1 base, the J end by 4 bases, with 8 bases between. The CDR3 is made up of 13 amino acids. The CDR3 here is CASSLSEAYEQYF. The CDR3 DNA sequence: TGTGCCAGCAGTTTATCGGAGGCTTACGAGCAGTACTTC.